The entry below describes one TCR beta chain. This clonotype is identified as medium-sized (0.01 to 0.1%). Its cognate antigen has yet to be identified. Nothing much larger sits one base from this clone, and base qualities are not available. This record belongs to a study. TCRdb lists the instrument as Illumina MiSeq. Through fastp at Q25 and MiXCR, TCRdb rebuilt clones from the public reads, retaining in-frame beta chains. Under each unique CDR3 protein, matching rows form one entry showing the most common genes and DNA. This sample comprises several hundred distinct CDR3 sequences, more than 7% of them detected only once. Roughly a fifth of the sample rests with the top ten. CDR1 and CDR2, per the germline V gene, are SGHRS and YFSETQ. From V the trimming removes 0 bases and from J it removes 4 bases, while the gene matches leave 6 bases of the junction unaccounted for. Its CDR3 holds 16 amino acids, cysteine through phenylalanine. The DNA shown is the 48-base CDR3, in frame from base 1.

The sequence derives from a human donor with rheumatoid arthritis. Sequencing was done on a sample of CD4+ T cells from synovial fluid. The V and J segments used are TRBV5-1 and TRBJ1-3; the central 8 bases match TRBD1. The DNA reads as follows: TGCGCCAGCAGCTTGGCTCAGGGGGCGCGAGGAAACACCATATATTTT. Translation gives CASSLAQGARGNTIYF. Joined to the reference TRBV5-1 and TRBJ1-3 proteins, this CDR3 gives the full variable domain: KAGVTQTPRYLIKTRGQQVTLSCSPISGHRSVSWYQQTPGQGLQFLFEYFSETQRNKGNFPGRFSGRQFSNSRSEMNVSTLELGDSALYLCASSLAQGARGNTIYFGEGSWLTVV.